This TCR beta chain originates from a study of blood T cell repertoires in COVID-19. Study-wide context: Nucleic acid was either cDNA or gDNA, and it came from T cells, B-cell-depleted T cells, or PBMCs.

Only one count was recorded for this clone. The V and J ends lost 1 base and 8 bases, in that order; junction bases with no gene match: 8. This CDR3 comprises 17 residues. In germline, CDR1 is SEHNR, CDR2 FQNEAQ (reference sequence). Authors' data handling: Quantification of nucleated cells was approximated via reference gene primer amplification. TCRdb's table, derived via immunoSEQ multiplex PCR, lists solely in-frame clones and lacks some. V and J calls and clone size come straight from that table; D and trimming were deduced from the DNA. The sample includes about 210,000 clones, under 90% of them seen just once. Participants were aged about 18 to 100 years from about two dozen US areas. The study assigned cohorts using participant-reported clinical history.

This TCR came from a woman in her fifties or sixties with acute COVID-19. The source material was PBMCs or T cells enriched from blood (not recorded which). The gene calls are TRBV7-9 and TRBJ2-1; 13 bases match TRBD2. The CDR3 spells CASSLGTSGRLGHEQFF. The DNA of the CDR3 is TGTGCCAGCAGCTTAGGGACTAGCGGGAGACTCGGCCATGAGCAGTTCTTC.